Below, 20 T cell receptor beta chains from the same sample are listed, as sequenced in a study of a mutant IDH1 vaccine in newly diagnosed glioma. TCRdb's table, derived via immunoSEQ multiplex PCR, lists solely in-frame clones and lacks some. The table has around 33,000 clones, roughly nine tenths seen once; the top ten hold 4% to 5.5%. Time point meaning: baseline, week 1 (first vaccination visit). Documented treatment: pre-vaccination baseline after standard-of-care therapy. The starting material was PBMCs, obtained from a glioma patient treated with radiotherapy, temozolomide or both. The receptor source for this set is a woman aged 40 to 50 with glioma.

This clone was seen only once. The chain links TRBV6-5 to TRBJ2-7; no firm D call. The CDR3 is 13 residues long. The germline V gene encodes CDR1 MNHEY and CDR2 SVGAGI. Trimming stripped 6 bases from V and 6 bases from J, with 15 bases between. CDR3 nucleotides: TGTGCCAGCAGCCAGTACACGGGTCTCGAGCAGTACTTC. Translating it yields CASSQYTGLEQYF.

The chain is built from TRBV29-1 and TRBJ1-1; D is perhaps TRBD1 (6 bases). The V gene lost 6 bases and the J gene lost 10 bases, with 21 bases spanning the gap. The germline V gene encodes CDR1 SQVTM and CDR2 ANQGSEA. The CDR3 consists of 13 residues. The DNA of the CDR3 is TGCAGCGTGGGGGGCCGAGTCGAGGTGGGAGCTTTCTTT. Its protein product is CSVGGRVEVGAFF. The variable domain in full, completed from reference TRBV29-1 and TRBJ1-1, reads SAVISQKPSRDICQRGTSLTIQCQVDSQVTMMFWYRQQPGQSLTLIATANQGSEATYESGFVIDKFPISRPNLTFSTLTVSNMSPEDSSIYLCSVGGRVEVGAFFGQGTRLTVV.

The chain joins TRBV7-2 to TRBJ2-7; tentatively, D is TRBD1 or TRBD2 (5 bases each). CDR3 length: 14 amino acids. Germline V CDR1 and CDR2: SGHTA, FQGNSA. V lost 5 bases, J lost 5 bases, and 16 bases lay in between. CDR3 residues: CASSPRQGSDEQYF. The CDR3 DNA reads as TGTGCCAGCAGCCCCCGTCAGGGTAGCGACGAGCAGTACTTC.

The rearrangement links TRBV25-1 to TRBJ2-2; D may correspond to TRBD1 or TRBD2 (5 bases each). The length of the CDR3 is 12 residues. The V gene's germline CDR1 is MGHDK and CDR2 SYGVNS. Trimming removed 3 bases at V and 6 bases at J, with 5 bases between. CDR3 region: CASSEGAGELFF. DNA of the CDR3: TGTGCCAGCAGTGAGGGGGCCGGGGAGCTGTTTTTT.

V is TRBV2 and J is TRBJ1-5, with no clear D. The germline V gene encodes CDR1 SNHLY and CDR2 FYNNEI. V dropped 6 bases and J dropped 5 bases, with 11 bases sitting between them. The length of the CDR3 is 13 residues. CDR3 bases: TGTGCCAGCAGGGATAGGTCCTATCAGCCCCAGCATTTT. Its protein product is CASRDRSYQPQHF.

This clone was counted once. The chain recombines TRBV6-1 with TRBJ2-5, with D maybe TRBD2 (5 bases). Germline V gene sequence: CDR1 MNHNS, CDR2 SASEGT. V lost 4 bases, J lost 5 bases, and 14 bases lay in between. The CDR3 contains 14 residues. Here the CDR3 reads CASSGLGAGETQYF. The CDR3 DNA is TGTGCCAGCAGTGGGTTGGGAGCTGGGGAGACCCAGTACTTC.

This rearrangement joins TRBV7-8 to TRBJ1-4; D unresolved. V lost 4 bases and J 6 bases, leaving 12 bases between the germline ends. This CDR3 is 14 amino acids long. Germline V gene lookup returns CDR1 SGHVS and CDR2 FQNEAQ. CDR3: CASSSQLLDEKLFF. The DNA of the CDR3 is TGTGCCAGCAGCTCCCAACTCTTGGATGAAAAACTGTTTTTT.

The rearrangement joins TRBV2 to TRBJ2-3; 8 bases fit TRBD2. The junction had 9 bases not matched to a gene; V was cut back by 4 bases and J by 6 bases. Per the germline V gene, CDR1 is SNHLY and CDR2 is FYNNEI. This CDR3 is built from 15 residues. CDR3 sequence (DNA): TGTGCCAGCAGTGTAAGCGGGAGTCCCTCCGATACGCAGTATTTT. This gives the protein CASSVSGSPSDTQYF.

This chain links TRBV4-1 with TRBJ1-4, with 8 nucleotides matching TRBD1. Trimming cost V 4 bases and J 0 bases; bases outside gene matches: 13. Germline-derived CDR1 and CDR2 are MGHRA and YSYEKL. This CDR3 has 19 residues. CDR3 DNA: TGCGCCAGCAGCCCACCAGAGGGACAGGTGAAGTCAACTAATGAAAAACTGTTTTTT. This gives the protein CASSPPEGQVKSTNEKLFF.

The table lists this clone with a count of one. The chain is built from TRBV28 and TRBJ2-1, with 9 bases matching TRBD1. CDR3 length: 15 residues. V was pared by 5 bases and J by 8 bases, with 10 bases of the junction left unmatched. Germline values: CDR1 MDHEN, CDR2 SYDVKM. The CDR3 loop reads CASSTTGTGSDEQFF. CDR3 in DNA: TGTGCCAGCAGTACAACCGGGACAGGGAGCGATGAGCAGTTCTTC.

The rearrangement joins TRBV2 to TRBJ1-2; no clear D gene. V gave up 4 bases and J gave up 9 bases, with 9 bases separating them. Looked up from germline, CDR1 is SNHLY and CDR2 is FYNNEI. The CDR3 runs 11 residues. The chain's CDR3 is CASSVVGSYTF. The CDR3 DNA sequence: TGTGCCAGCAGTGTTGTAGGGAGCTACACCTTC. The entire variable domain, with the rest obtained from reference TRBV2 and TRBJ1-2, is as follows: EPEVTQTPSHQVTQMGQEVILRCVPISNHLYFYWYRQILGQKVEFLVSFYNNEISEKSEIFDDQFSVERPDGSNFTLKIRSTKLEDSAMYFCASSVVGSYTFGSGTRLTVV.

This clone was recorded a few times. This rearrangement joins TRBV4-1 to TRBJ2-7, with TRBD2 identical over 7 bases. From germline, CDR1 is MGHRA and CDR2 YSYEKL. With 0 bases clipped from V and 3 bases from J, the junction kept 5 bases outside the gene matches. CDR3 size: 15 residues. In DNA form, the CDR3 reads TGCGCCAGCAGCCAAGAAAAGCGGGAAGTCTACGAGCAGTACTTC. It yields the protein CASSQEKREVYEQYF.

The J gene is TRBJ2-5, the V gene TRBV29-1; D possibly uses TRBD1 or TRBD2 (5 bases each). In germline, CDR1 is SQVTM, CDR2 ANQGSEA. V lost 6 bases and J lost 4, with 18 bases in between. The CDR3 is 14 amino acids. The CDR3 is CSVRLVAGRETQYF. CDR3 nucleotide sequence: TGCAGCGTCCGGTTGGTGGCAGGGAGAGAGACCCAGTACTTC.

The rearrangement uses TRBV10-3 and TRBJ2-7, with D possibly matching TRBD1 (5 bases). Looked up from germline, CDR1 is ENHRY and CDR2 is SYGVKD. The V end was cut by 4 bases, the J end by 0 bases, with 16 bases between. The CDR3 runs 16 residues. The CDR3 DNA reads TGTGCCATCAGTGCCGGTGGGGCCAGGAGCTCCTACGAGCAGTACTTC. Residues: CAISAGGARSSYEQYF.

This rearrangement joins TRBV29-1 to TRBJ2-3; 13 bases align to TRBD2. The CDR3 spans 15 residues. Germline V lookup: CDR1 SQVTM, CDR2 ANQGSEA. The junction had 4 bases not matched to a gene; V was cut back by 3 bases and J by 4 bases. The CDR3 region has the DNA TGCAGCGTTGATGGACTAGCGGGAGAATCAGATACGCAGTATTTT. Protein sequence: CSVDGLAGESDTQYF.

The rearrangement joins TRBV30 to TRBJ1-5; D remains unclear. Trimming pared 1 base from V and 7 bases from J, leaving 11 bases between. The CDR3 consists of 13 residues. In germline, CDR1 is GTSNPN, CDR2 SVGIG (reference sequence). DNA of the CDR3: TGTGCCTGGAGTGCGGGGTATCGGCAGCCCCAGCATTTT. It translates to CAWSAGYRQPQHF.

The V and J genes are TRBV30 and TRBJ2-6; D ambiguous. This CDR3 contains 12 residues. Looked up from germline, CDR1 is GTSNPN and CDR2 is SVGIG (reference sequence). The ends were cut back, 5 bases at V and 3 bases at J, with 5 bases in the middle. The CDR3 is CAWSDGANVLTF. The CDR3 bases are TGTGCCTGGTCGGATGGGGCCAACGTCCTGACTTTC.

CDR3 in amino acids: CASSQEGTGNYGYTF. The CDR3 DNA reads as TGCGCCAGCAGCCAAGAAGGGACAGGGAACTATGGCTACACCTTC. V usage is TRBV4-1 and J usage is TRBJ1-2; TRBD1 agrees at 9 bases. Germline assignment: CDR1 MGHRA and CDR2 YSYEKL. V shed 0 bases and J 2 bases; nucleotides not matched to a gene: 1. The CDR3 has 15 residues.

The chain has TRBV27 and TRBJ2-5, with TRBD2 identical over 7 bases. Germline values: CDR1 MNHEY, CDR2 SMNVEV (reference sequence). The V gene end was trimmed by 4 bases and the J gene end by 0 bases; junction bases not matched to a gene: 5. The CDR3 runs 15 residues. The CDR3 DNA reads TGTGCCAGCAGTTCCTGGGGGGGGTACCAAGAGACCCAGTACTTC. Amino acid sequence: CASSSWGGYQETQYF.

CDR3 in DNA: TGTGCCAGGCGGACTAGCGGGAGCTATGAGCAGTTCTTC. Its translation is CARRTSGSYEQFF. This sequence joins TRBV2 and TRBJ2-1, with 13 bases fitting TRBD2. Germline V gives CDR1 SNHLY, CDR2 FYNNEI. The CDR3 has 13 amino acids. V was pared by 9 bases and J by 8 bases, with 4 bases of the junction left unmatched.